This T cell receptor beta chain was sequenced in a study of blood T cell repertoires in COVID-19. The CDR3 extends over 11 amino acids. Germline trimming cut 8 bases from V and 5 bases from J; bases unmatched to any gene: 0. In germline, CDR1 is MDHEN, CDR2 SYDVKM. Measured with immunoSEQ multiplex PCR; TCRdb has only the in-frame clones, and not every one. The sample yields around 200,000 clones, about 87% seen once. The sample taken for sequencing was peripheral blood. This sequence was found in a woman younger than 35 who had recovered from COVID-19. The gene calls are TRBV28 and TRBJ1-2, with 9 nucleotides matching TRBD1. CDR3 nucleotides: TGTGCCAGCGACAGGGGGTATGGCTACACCTTC. Translating gives CASDRGYGYTF.